The 30 T cell receptor beta chains reported below all come from one sample, sequenced in a study of post-analysis software for immune sequencing data. Unique-molecular-identifier-tagged TCR beta cDNA libraries were used. From the PCR reads, TCRdb called clonotypes with MiXCR, one entry per CDR3 protein. The data show about 820,000 distinct CDR3 sequences, with approximately 53% seen just once and roughly 4.4% held by the top ten. Their cognate antigens are unknown. Study outcomes and limitations: About five TRBV segments appeared more often in patients than in controls, and TRBV5-6, TRBV5-1 and TRBV20-1 were among these.

The sequencing sample was made of blood. Every receptor here comes from a girl aged 10-17 years with multiple sclerosis.

The chain recombines TRBV5-6 with TRBJ2-6; D call uncertain. Trimming took 2 bases from V and 2 from J, leaving 17 bases between them. Germline loops: CDR1 SGHDT, CDR2 YYEEEE. The CDR3 loop spans 18 amino acids. The CDR3 sequence: CASSFSVPQLPGANVLTF. CDR3 nucleotides: TGTGCCAGCAGCTTTTCAGTCCCGCAATTACCTGGGGCCAACGTCCTGACTTTC.

The table lists this clonotype with a few counts. The rearrangement uses TRBV20-1 and TRBJ1-2; D ambiguous. Trimming took off 3 bases at V and 5 bases at J, with 16 bases between the two ends. The length of the CDR3 is 14 residues. CDR1 and CDR2 (germline): DFQATT, SNEGSKA (reference sequence). CDR3 amino acids: CSASRWDGPYGYTF. The CDR3, as DNA: TGCAGTGCTAGCAGGTGGGATGGGCCATATGGCTACACCTTC.

The chain uses TRBV12-3 or TRBV12-4 and TRBJ2-5; the match to TRBD1 covers 8 bases. CDR3 length: 14 residues. V lost 4 bases, J lost 11 bases, and 12 bases stayed unmatched. CDR3: CASSSRDRRDEQYF. The DNA for the CDR3 is TGTGCCAGCAGTTCCCGGGACAGGAGGGATGAGCAGTACTTC.

The chain joins TRBV12-3 or TRBV12-4 to TRBJ2-1; D gene unclear. This CDR3 has 12 amino acids. Deletions cut 2 bases from V and 9 bases from J, with 8 bases between. CDR3 sequence reads: CASSLIGSEQFF. CDR3 coding DNA: TGTGCCAGCAGTTTAATTGGGTCTGAGCAGTTCTTC.

This clonotype was recorded a few times. The genes are TRBV29-1 and TRBJ1-2; TRBD1 aligns across 9 bases. The germline CDR1 and CDR2 sequences are SQVTM and ANQGSEA. J was trimmed by 6 bases and V by 6 bases; bases with no gene match: 11. The CDR3 runs to 14 residues. The DNA of the CDR3 is TGCAGCGTCCCGGGTTTGACAGGGGGGAATGGCTACACCTTC. Protein sequence: CSVPGLTGGNGYTF.

This chain links TRBV12-3 or TRBV12-4 with TRBJ2-1, with 7 bases matching TRBD2. The CDR3 totals 14 residues. The trim removed 2 bases at V and 5 bases at J, leaving 3 bases unmatched. The CDR3 bases are TGTGCCAGCAGTTTAATACGGGGGGACAATGAGCAGTTCTTC. It specifies CASSLIRGDNEQFF.

This chain joins TRBV15 and TRBJ2-1; 10 bases line up with TRBD2. CDR3 size: 15 residues. J was trimmed by 3 bases and V by 5 bases; bases with no gene match: 4. Germline loops: CDR1 LNHNV, CDR2 YYDKDF (reference sequence). The CDR3 bases are TGTGCCACCAGCGTTGGACTAGCGGTCTACAATGAGCAGTTCTTC. It codes for CATSVGLAVYNEQFF.

The rearrangement links TRBV20-1 to TRBJ2-7; D is unclear. The V gene's germline CDR1 is DFQATT and CDR2 SNEGSKA (reference sequence). V was clipped by 3 bases and J by 0 bases, with 12 bases between them. The CDR3 has 14 residues. The CDR3 protein is CSARGSISSYEQYF. In DNA form, the CDR3 reads TGCAGTGCTAGGGGATCCATAAGCTCCTACGAGCAGTACTTC.

The genes are TRBV20-1 and TRBJ2-1; TRBD2 matches 14 bases. J gave up 9 bases and V 6 bases, and 7 bases lay outside the gene matches. The CDR3 runs to 14 residues. Germline V gives CDR1 DFQATT, CDR2 SNEGSKA (reference sequence). CDR3 sequence: CSAPKGLAGAEQFF. The CDR3 nucleotides are TGCAGTGCCCCTAAGGGACTAGCGGGAGCTGAGCAGTTCTTC.

This sequence joins TRBV6-1 and TRBJ2-1, with D unresolved. Germline V lookup: CDR1 MNHNS, CDR2 SASEGT. This CDR3 contains 12 residues. V lost 4 bases to trimming and J lost 7 bases, with 8 bases between them. CDR3 nucleotide sequence: TGTGCCAGCAGTGGGGCGTCTAATGAGCAGTTCTTC. The encoded protein is CASSGASNEQFF.

This clonotype was counted only a few times. The J gene is TRBJ2-7, the V gene TRBV27, with D unclear. CDR3 length equals 14 residues. CDR1 MNHEY and CDR2 SMNVEV come from the germline V gene (reference sequence). V shed 7 bases and J shed 0 bases, with 13 bases lying between them. CDR3 nucleotides: TGTGCCAGCAACCCCGGAGCCTCCTCCTACGAGCAGTACTTC. This gives the protein CASNPGASSYEQYF.

The chain joins TRBV20-1 to TRBJ1-6; TRBD1 is a possible D gene (6 bases). Trimming removed 1 base from V and 2 bases from J, with 9 bases in between. This CDR3 has 15 residues. The germline gives CDR1 DFQATT, CDR2 SNEGSKA (reference sequence). The CDR3 DNA sequence: TGCAGTGCTAGAGGGGACAAGGCCTATAATTCACCCCTCCACTTT. It codes for CSARGDKAYNSPLHF.

This chain connects TRBV27 to TRBJ1-2; D is perhaps TRBD1 (5 bases). The CDR3 consists of 14 residues. Trimming took off 3 bases at V and 4 bases at J, with 12 bases between the two ends. Per the germline V gene, CDR1 is MNHEY and CDR2 is SMNVEV (reference sequence). CDR3 coding DNA: TGTGCCAGCAGTTTCGCCGACAGCCTCTATGGCTACACCTTC. The encoded protein is CASSFADSLYGYTF.

This clonotype has more than one count but fewer than ten. The junction shows a germline mismatch at one end, possibly a read error. The chain combines TRBV20-1 with TRBJ2-1, with 9 bases that match TRBD1. This CDR3 region has 14 residues. Germline-derived CDR1 and CDR2 are DFQATT and SNEGSKA (reference sequence). This CDR3 reads CSATYRGHNNEQFF. CDR3 DNA sequence: TGCAGTGCTACATACAGGGGGCACAACAATGAGCAGTTTTTC.

This clonotype was counted many times. The chain employs TRBV30 and TRBJ2-6; D assignment may be TRBD1 or TRBD2 (5 bases each). Germline loops: CDR1 GTSNPN, CDR2 SVGIG (reference sequence). V lost 2 bases, J lost 1 base, and 12 bases lay in between. The CDR3 spans 16 residues. The CDR3, as DNA: TGTGCCTGGAGTACTACAGGACTGTCTGGGGCCAACGTCCTGACTTTC. Amino acid sequence: CAWSTTGLSGANVLTF. Combining the CDR3 with reference TRBV30 and TRBJ2-6 gives the whole variable domain SQTIHQWPATLVQPVGSPLSLECTVEGTSNPNLYWYRQAAGRGLQLLFYSVGIGQISSEVPQNLSASRPQDRQFILSSKKLLLSDSGFYLCAWSTTGLSGANVLTFGAGSRLTVL.

This clonotype was recorded a few times. The chain is built from TRBV10-3 and TRBJ2-4; TRBD1 might be the D (6 bases). The end of the DNA is better explained by TRBJ2-7, so the J call may be wrong. This CDR3 spans 13 amino acids. Per the germline V gene, CDR1 is ENHRY and CDR2 is SYGVKD. CDR3: CAIGQLTSYEQYF. In nucleotides, the CDR3 is TGTGCCATCGGACAGCTTACTTCCTACGAGCAGTACTTC.

The V call is TRBV11-2, the J call TRBJ2-7; TRBD2 matches 8 bases. The V segment lost 6 bases and the J segment 3 bases; nucleotides outside the gene matches: 7. The CDR3 is 14 amino acids. Germline V gene sequence: CDR1 SGHAT, CDR2 FQNNGV. CDR3 sequence reads: CASRPSGTSYEQYF. CDR3 bases: TGTGCCAGCAGACCTTCCGGGACTAGCTACGAGCAGTACTTC.

The chain uses TRBV14 and TRBJ2-4; D ambiguous. The CDR3 totals 12 residues. Trimming left V 3 bases short and J 8 bases short, with 8 bases between. CDR1 and CDR2 (germline): SGHDN, FVKESK. The CDR3 DNA follows: TGTGCCAGCAGCCACATAAGAGACATTCAGTACTTC. This translates into CASSHIRDIQYF.

In its sample, this clonotype was seen a few times. The chain uses TRBV12-3 or TRBV12-4 and TRBJ1-1; D is uncertain. The CDR3 covers 11 residues. V lost 3 bases, J lost 7 bases, and 6 bases lay in between. CDR3 in DNA: TGTGCCAGCAGTTTCCGCGGTGAAGCTTTCTTT. Its protein product is CASSFRGEAFF.

This chain joins TRBV5-1 and TRBJ2-5; D not resolved. The DNA end favors TRBJ2-7, so the J call may be wrong. The CDR3 extends over 13 amino acids. Germline loops: CDR1 SGHRS, CDR2 YFSETQ. The CDR3 sequence is CASSLAHAYEQYF. The CDR3 DNA is TGCGCCAGCAGCTTGGCCCACGCCTACGAGCAGTACTTC.

This clonotype was counted many times. V and J are TRBV25-1 and TRBJ2-7; D ambiguous. CDR1 is MGHDK, CDR2 SYGVNS, per germline. The CDR3 is 12 amino acids. The germline V and J ends were trimmed by 0 bases and 0 bases, with 0 bases remaining between them. The CDR3 loop reads CASSEYSYEQYF. The CDR3 region has the DNA TGTGCCAGCAGTGAATACTCCTACGAGCAGTACTTC.

The table lists this clonotype with a count of one. V gene TRBV7-2 combines with J gene TRBJ2-7; 9 bases align to TRBD1. The better agreement between TRBJ2-5 and the DNA end casts doubt on the J call. The CDR3 has 16 residues. Germline V gene data show CDR1 as SGHTA and CDR2 as FQGNSA. The CDR3 nucleotides are TGTGCCAGCAGCTTAGCGTGGACAGGGGTTGGGGAGACCCAGTACTTC. It codes for CASSLAWTGVGETQYF.

This chain links TRBV5-6 with TRBJ1-1; D may be TRBD1 (6 bases). Looked up from germline, CDR1 is SGHDT and CDR2 is YYEEEE. The CDR3 spans 12 residues. V was pared by 4 bases and J by 8 bases, with 12 bases between. The CDR3 sequence: CASSPGALEAFF. CDR3 nucleotides: TGTGCCAGCAGCCCGGGGGCGTTGGAAGCTTTCTTT. Complete variable domain (other parts from reference TRBV5-6 and TRBJ1-1): DAGVTQSPTHLIKTRGQQVTLRCSPKSGHDTVSWYQQALGQGPQFIFQYYEEEERQRGNFPDRFSGHQFPNYSSELNVNALLLGDSALYLCASSPGALEAFFGQGTRLTVV.

J is TRBJ2-1 and V is TRBV7-2; D might be TRBD2 (6 bases). V lost 4 bases and J 0 bases, leaving 13 bases between the germline ends. The V gene's germline CDR1 is SGHTA and CDR2 FQGNSA. The CDR3 contains 16 residues. This CDR3 is CASSSGIAASYNEQFF. CDR3 coding DNA: TGTGCCAGCAGCTCCGGCATAGCGGCCTCCTACAATGAGCAGTTCTTC.

This clonotype showed up just a few times. The rearrangement uses TRBV6-5 and TRBJ2-7, with 13 bases lining up with TRBD2. The CDR3 extends over 19 amino acids. Germline trimming cut 2 bases from V and 0 bases from J; bases unmatched to any gene: 10. Per the germline V gene, CDR1 is MNHEY and CDR2 is SVGAGI. The DNA for the CDR3 is TGTGCCAGCAGTTACCGGACTAGCGGGAGCGGAGGCCTCTCCTACGAGCAGTACTTC. Its protein is CASSYRTSGSGGLSYEQYF.

V is TRBV27 and J is TRBJ2-7; possibly TRBD2 for D (6 bases). The CDR3 loop spans 17 amino acids. Germline values: CDR1 MNHEY, CDR2 SMNVEV (reference sequence). Deletions cut 4 bases from V and 2 bases from J, with 21 bases between. CDR3 coding DNA: TGTGCCAGCAGTTATAAAGATGGGACTCTCGGCACCTACGAGCAGTACTTC. This codes for CASSYKDGTLGTYEQYF.

This rearrangement joins TRBV5-1 to TRBJ1-5, with D perhaps TRBD1 (6 bases). This CDR3 has 14 amino acids. From germline, CDR1 is SGHRS and CDR2 YFSETQ. V shed 4 bases and J shed 4 bases, with 12 bases lying between them. The CDR3 loop is CASSPGQPNQPQHF. The CDR3 nucleotides are TGCGCCAGCAGCCCGGGACAACCTAATCAGCCCCAGCATTTT.

This chain uses TRBV20-1 with TRBJ2-3; D is uncertain. Trimming shortened V by 5 bases and J by 4 bases, and 22 bases separated the two germline ends. The length of the CDR3 is 16 residues. The germline V gene encodes CDR1 DFQATT and CDR2 SNEGSKA (reference sequence). CDR3 in amino acids: CSAPPPTVFKADTQYF. CDR3 bases: TGCAGTGCTCCTCCTCCCACAGTTTTTAAAGCAGATACGCAGTATTTT.

V is TRBV12-5 and J is TRBJ2-1; tentatively, D is TRBD1 (6 bases). V was shortened by 8 bases and J by 8 bases, with 16 bases between the two germline ends. This CDR3 region has 13 residues. Germline CDR1 LGHNT, CDR2 FRNRAP. Here the CDR3 DNA reads TGTGCTAGTCTGGCAGGGGAGAGGGATGAGCAGTTCTTC. This gives the protein CASLAGERDEQFF.

This chain links TRBV7-2 with TRBJ2-2, with TRBD2 identical over 8 bases. The CDR3 runs to 16 residues. Losses at the gene ends were 5 bases for V and 3 bases for J; bases not matched to a gene: 8. Germline V gene data show CDR1 as SGHTA and CDR2 as FQGNSA. The CDR3 sequence: CASSRRGGRDTGELFF. The CDR3 DNA reads as TGTGCCAGCAGCCGACGCGGGGGGAGGGACACCGGGGAGCTGTTTTTT.